This T cell receptor (beta chain) appears in the sequencing data of a study of T cell responses to AZD1222 COVID-19 vaccine. Study conclusions and caveats: Seropositive AZD1222 recipients at baseline numbered only five or six. Reportedly, nearly half the spike-specific TCRs target unmutated variant regions.

TCRdb's copy holds only in-frame clones and misses some; the assay was immunoSEQ multiplex PCR. The table records fewer than 200,000 clones, 90% to 95% of them present only once. With respect to this clone: Antigen: not known.

Deletions cut 0 bases from V and 2 bases from J, with 10 bases between. The CDR3 sequence is 16 residues long. Per germline, CDR1 LGHDT and CDR2 YNNKEL (reference sequence). The sequence derives from an adult in good health. The specimen was peripheral blood, collected on day 0 of MenACWY control vaccination. V is TRBV3-1 (or the pseudogene TRBV3-2) and J is TRBJ2-2; no firm D call. The CDR3 protein is CASSQDRVSNTGELFF. The CDR3 DNA follows: TGTGCCAGCAGCCAAGATAGGGTCAGTAACACCGGGGAGCTGTTTTTT.